This TCR beta chain was found in a study of blood T cell repertoires in COVID-19. Looking at the study overall: The study drew acute and convalescent COVID-19 samples from the United States, Italy and Spain.

Profiled with immunoSEQ multiplex PCR; TCRdb holds only in-frame clones, not every one. Altogether 70,000 to 95,000 clones are present, about 89% being singletons, with the ten largest covering less than 3%. The germline CDR1 and CDR2 sequences are GTSNPN and SVGIG (reference sequence). The V and J ends lost 0 bases and 1 base respectively, with 15 bases between them. The CDR3 covers 16 residues. The chain carries TRBV30 and TRBJ1-1; maybe TRBD1 (5 bases). The source of this sequence is a middle-aged man with COVID-19, enrolled during active disease. The sequencing sample was made of peripheral blood. DNA for the CDR3: TGTGCCTGGAGTGTACGGGGGGTTCCGAAGAACACTGAAGCTTTCTTT. It encodes CAWSVRGVPKNTEAFF.